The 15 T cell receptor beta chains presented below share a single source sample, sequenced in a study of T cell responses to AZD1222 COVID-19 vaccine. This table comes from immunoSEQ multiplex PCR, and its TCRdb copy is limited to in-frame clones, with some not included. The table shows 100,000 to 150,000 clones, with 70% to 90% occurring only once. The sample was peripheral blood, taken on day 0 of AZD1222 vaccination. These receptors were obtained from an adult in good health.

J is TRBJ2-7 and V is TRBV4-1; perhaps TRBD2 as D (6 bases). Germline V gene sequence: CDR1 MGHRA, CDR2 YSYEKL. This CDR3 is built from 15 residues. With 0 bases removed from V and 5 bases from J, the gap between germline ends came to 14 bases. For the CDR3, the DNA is TGCGCCAGCAGCCAAGATCCCCAGCCGGGGGACGAGCAGTACTTC. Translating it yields CASSQDPQPGDEQYF.

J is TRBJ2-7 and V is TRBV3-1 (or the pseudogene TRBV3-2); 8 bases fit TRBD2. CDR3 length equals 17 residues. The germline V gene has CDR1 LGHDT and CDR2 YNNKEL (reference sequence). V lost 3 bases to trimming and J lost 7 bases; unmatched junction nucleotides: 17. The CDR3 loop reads CASSQKPLGLVGVEQYF. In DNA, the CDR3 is TGTGCCAGCAGCCAGAAACCTTTGGGACTAGTGGGAGTGGAGCAGTACTTC.

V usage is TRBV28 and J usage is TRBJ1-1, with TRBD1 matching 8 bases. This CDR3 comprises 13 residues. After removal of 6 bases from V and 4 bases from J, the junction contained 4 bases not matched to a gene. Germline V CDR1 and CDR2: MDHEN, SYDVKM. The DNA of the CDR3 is TGTGCCAGCAGCTCTCAGGGGGCCACTGAAGCTTTCTTT. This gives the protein CASSSQGATEAFF.

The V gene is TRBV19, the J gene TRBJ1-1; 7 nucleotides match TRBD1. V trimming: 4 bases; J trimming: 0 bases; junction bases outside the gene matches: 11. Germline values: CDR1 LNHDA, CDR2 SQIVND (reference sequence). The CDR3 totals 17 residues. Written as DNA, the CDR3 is TGTGCCAGTAGTAACCCAGGGGGGAGGCCCATGAACACTGAAGCTTTCTTT. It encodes CASSNPGGRPMNTEAFF. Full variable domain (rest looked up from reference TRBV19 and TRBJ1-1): DGGITQSPKYLFRKEGQNVTLSCEQNLNHDAMYWYRQDPGQGLRLIYYSQIVNDFQKGDIAEGYSVSREKKESFPLTVTSAQKNPTAFYLCASSNPGGRPMNTEAFFGQGTRLTVV.

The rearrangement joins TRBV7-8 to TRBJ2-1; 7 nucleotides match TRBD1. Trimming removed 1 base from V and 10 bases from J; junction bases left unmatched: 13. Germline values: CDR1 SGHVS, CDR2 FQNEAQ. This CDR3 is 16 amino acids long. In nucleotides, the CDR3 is TGTGCCAGCAGCTTAGAGACGCCGGGACAGCTTATGGAGCAGTTCTTC. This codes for CASSLETPGQLMEQFF.

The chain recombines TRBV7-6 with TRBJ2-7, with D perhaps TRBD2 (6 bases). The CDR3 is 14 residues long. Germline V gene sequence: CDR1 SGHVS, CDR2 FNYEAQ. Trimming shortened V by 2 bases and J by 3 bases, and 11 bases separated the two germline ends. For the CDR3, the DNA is TGTGCCAGCAGCTTAATAGCGGAAAACTACGAGCAGTACTTC. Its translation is CASSLIAENYEQYF.

CDR3 residues: CASSPRTGGRFHEQYF. CDR3 DNA: TGTGCCAGCAGCCCAAGGACAGGGGGCAGATTCCACGAGCAGTACTTC. The chain uses TRBV7-9 and TRBJ2-7; 11 nucleotides line up with TRBD1. The V gene's germline CDR1 is SEHNR and CDR2 FQNEAQ (reference sequence). The CDR3 loop spans 16 amino acids. With 5 bases clipped from V and 5 bases from J, the junction kept 11 bases outside the gene matches.

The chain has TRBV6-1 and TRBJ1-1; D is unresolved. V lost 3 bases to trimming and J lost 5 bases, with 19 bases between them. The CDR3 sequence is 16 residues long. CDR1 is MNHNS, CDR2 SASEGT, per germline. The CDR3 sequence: CASSEAQGGWETEAFF. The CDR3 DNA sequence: TGTGCCAGCAGTGAGGCCCAAGGAGGGTGGGAGACTGAAGCTTTCTTT.

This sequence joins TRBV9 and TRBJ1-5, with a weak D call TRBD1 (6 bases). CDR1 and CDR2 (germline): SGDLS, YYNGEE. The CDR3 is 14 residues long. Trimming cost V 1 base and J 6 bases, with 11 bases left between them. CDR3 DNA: TGTGCCAGCAGCGTATCAGGGGAAGGTCAGCCCCAGCATTTT. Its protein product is CASSVSGEGQPQHF.

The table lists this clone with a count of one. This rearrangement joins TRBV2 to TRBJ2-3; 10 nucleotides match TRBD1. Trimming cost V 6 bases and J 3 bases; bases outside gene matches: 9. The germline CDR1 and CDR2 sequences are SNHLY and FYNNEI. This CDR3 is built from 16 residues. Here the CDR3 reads CASSQPTGGATDTQYF. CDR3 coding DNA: TGTGCCAGCAGCCAACCGACAGGGGGCGCGACAGATACGCAGTATTTT.

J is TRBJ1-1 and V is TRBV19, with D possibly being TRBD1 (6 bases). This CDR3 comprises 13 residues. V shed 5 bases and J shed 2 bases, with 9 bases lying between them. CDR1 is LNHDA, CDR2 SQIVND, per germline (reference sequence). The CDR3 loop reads CASSLQGNTEAFF. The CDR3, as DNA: TGTGCCAGTAGTCTACAGGGAAACACTGAAGCTTTCTTT.

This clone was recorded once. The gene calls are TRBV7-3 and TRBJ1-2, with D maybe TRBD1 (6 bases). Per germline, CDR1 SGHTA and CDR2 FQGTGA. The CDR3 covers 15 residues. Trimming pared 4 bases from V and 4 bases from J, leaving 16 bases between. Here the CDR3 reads CASSSTAGAGYGYTF. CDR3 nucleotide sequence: TGTGCCAGCAGCTCCACCGCAGGGGCCGGCTATGGCTACACCTTC.

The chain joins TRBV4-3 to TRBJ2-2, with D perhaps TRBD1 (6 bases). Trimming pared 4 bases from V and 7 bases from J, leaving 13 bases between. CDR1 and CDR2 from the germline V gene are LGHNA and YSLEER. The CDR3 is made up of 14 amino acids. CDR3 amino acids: CASSPSRRGGELFF. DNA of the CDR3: TGCGCCAGCAGCCCCTCTCGCAGGGGCGGGGAGCTGTTTTTT.

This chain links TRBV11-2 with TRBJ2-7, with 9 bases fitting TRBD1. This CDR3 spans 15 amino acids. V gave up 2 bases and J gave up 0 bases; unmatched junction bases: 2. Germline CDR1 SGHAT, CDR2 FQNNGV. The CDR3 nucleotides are TGTGCCAGCAGCTTAACAGGGGGCAACTCCTACGAGCAGTACTTC. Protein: CASSLTGGNSYEQYF. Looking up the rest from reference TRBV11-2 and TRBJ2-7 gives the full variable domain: EAGVAQSPRYKIIEKRQSVAFWCNPISGHATLYWYQQILGQGPKLLIQFQNNGVVDDSQLPKDRFSAERLKGVDSTLKIQPAKLEDSAVYLCASSLTGGNSYEQYFGPGTRLTVT.

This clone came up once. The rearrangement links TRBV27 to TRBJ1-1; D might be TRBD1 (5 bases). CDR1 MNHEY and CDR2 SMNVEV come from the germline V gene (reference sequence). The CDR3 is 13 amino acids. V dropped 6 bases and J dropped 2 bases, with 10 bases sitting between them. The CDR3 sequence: CASRPQGNTEAFF. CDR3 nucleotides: TGTGCCAGCAGGCCCCAGGGAAACACTGAAGCTTTCTTT.